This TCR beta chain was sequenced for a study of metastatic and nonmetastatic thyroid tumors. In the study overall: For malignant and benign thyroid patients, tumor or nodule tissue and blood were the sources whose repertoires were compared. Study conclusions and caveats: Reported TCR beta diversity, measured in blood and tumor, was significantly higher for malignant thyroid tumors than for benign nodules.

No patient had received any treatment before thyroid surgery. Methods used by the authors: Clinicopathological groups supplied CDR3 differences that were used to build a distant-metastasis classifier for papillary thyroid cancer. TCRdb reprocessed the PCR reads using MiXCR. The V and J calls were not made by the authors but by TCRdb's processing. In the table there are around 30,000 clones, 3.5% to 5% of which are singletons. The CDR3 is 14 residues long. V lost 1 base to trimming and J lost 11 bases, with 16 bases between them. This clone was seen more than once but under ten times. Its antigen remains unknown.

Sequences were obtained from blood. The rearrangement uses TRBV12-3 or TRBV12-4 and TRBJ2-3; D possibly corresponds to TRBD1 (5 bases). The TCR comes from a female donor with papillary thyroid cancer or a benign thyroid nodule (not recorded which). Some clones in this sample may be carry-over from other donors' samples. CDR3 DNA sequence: TGTGCCAGCAGTTTAGAATCATGGGGCCGTGAGCAGTATTTT. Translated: CASSLESWGREQYF.